This TCR beta chain was sequenced for a study of blood T cell repertoires in COVID-19. Assay used: immunoSEQ multiplex PCR; TCRdb lists only in-frame clones, some missing. This table has some 150,000 clones, roughly 80% appearing once. Germline values: CDR1 SGHTA, CDR2 FQGTGA. Trimming removed 4 bases at V and 5 bases at J, with 15 bases between. The CDR3 sequence is 15 residues long. Input material: peripheral blood. V and J are TRBV7-3 and TRBJ2-1, with D possibly TRBD2 on 5 matching bases. The sequence was obtained from a woman in her 50s with active or convalescent COVID-19. The CDR3 reads CASSSRGFEDNEQFF. CDR3 bases: TGTGCCAGCAGCTCCCGGGGATTCGAGGACAATGAGCAGTTCTTC.